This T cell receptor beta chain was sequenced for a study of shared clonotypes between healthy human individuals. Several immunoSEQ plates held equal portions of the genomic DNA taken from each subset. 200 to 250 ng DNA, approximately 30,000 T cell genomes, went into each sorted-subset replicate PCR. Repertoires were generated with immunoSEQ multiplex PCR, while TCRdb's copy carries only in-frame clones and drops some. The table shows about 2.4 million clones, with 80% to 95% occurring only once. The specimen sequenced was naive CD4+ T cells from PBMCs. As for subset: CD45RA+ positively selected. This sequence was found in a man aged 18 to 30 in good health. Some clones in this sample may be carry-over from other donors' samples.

CDR3 sequence: CASSLGGVNRNEQFF. Here the CDR3 DNA reads TGTGCCAGCAGCTTGGGAGGGGTAAATCGCAATGAGCAGTTCTTC. V and J are TRBV5-4 and TRBJ2-1; D is possibly TRBD1 or TRBD2 (5 bases each). CDR1 is SGHNT and CDR2 is YYREEE in the germline V gene (reference sequence). Trimming left V 0 bases short and J 6 bases short, with 13 bases between. The CDR3 runs 15 residues.